The next 10 T cell receptor beta chains were all read from a single sample in a study of blood T cell repertoires in COVID-19. Assay: immunoSEQ multiplex PCR; the TCRdb copy retains only in-frame clones and omits some. In the table there are about 150,000 clones, roughly 76% of which are singletons. The material sequenced was peripheral blood. The receptors come from a human donor with acute or convalescent COVID-19. The donor label of this sample is uncertain.

This chain links TRBV5-1 with TRBJ2-1, with D perhaps TRBD2 (6 bases). The CDR3 runs to 14 residues. Germline assignment: CDR1 SGHRS and CDR2 YFSETQ. The V gene lost 0 bases and the J gene lost 7 bases, with 11 bases spanning the gap. CDR3 nucleotides: TGCGCCAGCAGCTTGGAAGGGGCGGGAAATGAGCAGTTCTTC. Its translation is CASSLEGAGNEQFF.

This sequence joins TRBV6-5 and TRBJ1-1, with D possibly being TRBD1 (6 bases). Germline lookup yields CDR1 MNHEY and CDR2 SVGAGI. CDR3 length: 15 residues. The ends were cut back, 4 bases at V and 1 base at J, with 13 bases in the middle. The CDR3, as DNA: TGTGCCAGCAGTTCTCACAGGGAAAGGAACACTGAAGCTTTCTTT. Translated, it gives CASSSHRERNTEAFF.

The rearrangement joins TRBV6-5 to TRBJ2-5, with a tentative D call TRBD2 (6 bases). This CDR3 has 14 amino acids. CDR1 is MNHEY and CDR2 is SVGAGI in the germline V gene. Trimming cost V 4 bases and J 1 base, with 10 bases left between them. DNA of the CDR3: TGTGCCAGCAGTTTCGGGACTCTCCAAGAGACCCAGTACTTC. This translates into CASSFGTLQETQYF.

J is TRBJ1-1 and V is TRBV2, with 9 bases fitting TRBD1. CDR1 SNHLY and CDR2 FYNNEI come from the germline V gene. The CDR3 contains 15 residues. After removal of 8 bases from V and 0 bases from J, the junction contained 7 bases not matched to a gene. CDR3 coding DNA: TGTGCCAGCTTCGGGACAGGGTCCATGAACACTGAAGCTTTCTTT. Its translation is CASFGTGSMNTEAFF.

The chain employs TRBV24-1 and TRBJ2-3, with 7 bases fitting TRBD1. Germline V gives CDR1 KGHDR, CDR2 SFDVKD. The CDR3 covers 16 residues. V trimming: 2 bases; J trimming: 0 bases; junction bases outside the gene matches: 4. In DNA form, the CDR3 reads TGTGCCACCAGTGATTCGGGACAGACAAGCACAGATACGCAGTATTTT. Translation gives CATSDSGQTSTDTQYF.

The J gene is TRBJ2-7, the V gene TRBV24-1, with D possibly matching TRBD2 (5 bases). The CDR3 sequence is 15 residues long. Germline values: CDR1 KGHDR, CDR2 SFDVKD. V was pared by 1 base and J by 0 bases, with 9 bases between. The CDR3 sequence: CATSDFNGISYEQYF. The CDR3 region has the DNA TGTGCCACCAGTGATTTCAACGGGATCTCCTACGAGCAGTACTTC.

The genes are TRBV28 and TRBJ1-1; D unclear. V lost 4 bases and J 1 base, leaving 13 bases between the germline ends. The CDR3 has 15 residues. CDR1 is MDHEN, CDR2 SYDVKM, per germline. The CDR3 nucleotides are TGTGCCAGCAGTTCCGTTCAGGAGGAGAACACTGAAGCTTTCTTT. Translation: CASSSVQEENTEAFF.

This clone was found many times. The chain recombines TRBV3-1 (or the pseudogene TRBV3-2) with TRBJ2-1; possible D gene TRBD2, 7 bases. Germline V gene lookup returns CDR1 LGHDT and CDR2 YNNKEL (reference sequence). The CDR3 consists of 13 residues. V was cut by 4 bases and J by 9 bases, with 13 bases left in between. This chain's CDR3 is CASSRTGRVEQFF. Written as DNA, the CDR3 is TGTGCCAGCAGCCGTACAGGGAGGGTTGAGCAGTTCTTC.

The chain has TRBV30 and TRBJ1-1; tentative D call: TRBD1 (6 bases). In germline, CDR1 is GTSNPN, CDR2 SVGIG (reference sequence). The CDR3 sequence is 13 residues long. V was cut by 0 bases and J by 4 bases, with 9 bases left in between. The CDR3 spells CAWSVHRVTEAFF. The CDR3 DNA reads as TGTGCCTGGAGTGTACACAGGGTCACTGAAGCTTTCTTT.

The chain couples TRBV5-4 to TRBJ2-7; D ambiguous. Germline V gene data show CDR1 as SGHNT and CDR2 as YYREEE (reference sequence). This CDR3 spans 16 amino acids. V was trimmed by 1 base and J by 2 bases, leaving 16 bases between them. CDR3 region: CASSLPDSLETYEQYF. For the CDR3, the DNA is TGTGCCAGCAGCTTGCCCGACTCCCTCGAGACCTACGAGCAGTACTTC.